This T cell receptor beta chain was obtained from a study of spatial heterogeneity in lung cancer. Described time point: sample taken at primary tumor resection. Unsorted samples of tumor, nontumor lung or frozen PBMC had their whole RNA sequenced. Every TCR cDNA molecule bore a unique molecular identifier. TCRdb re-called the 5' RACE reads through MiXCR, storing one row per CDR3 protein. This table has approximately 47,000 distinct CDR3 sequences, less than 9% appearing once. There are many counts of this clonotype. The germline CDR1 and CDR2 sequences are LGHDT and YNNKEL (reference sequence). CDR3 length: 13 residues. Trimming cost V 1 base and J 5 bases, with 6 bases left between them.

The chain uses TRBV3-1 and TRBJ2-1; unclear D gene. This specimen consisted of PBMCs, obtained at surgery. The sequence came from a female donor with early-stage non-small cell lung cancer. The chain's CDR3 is CASSQARNNEQFF. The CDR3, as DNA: TGTGCCAGCAGCCAAGCGCGGAACAATGAGCAGTTCTTC.